A selection of T cell receptor beta chains follows, all from one sample in a study of identical twins. Via MiXCR, TCRdb re-called the 5' RACE reads, giving one row per CDR3 protein. The repertoire holds a few hundred thousand distinct CDR3 sequences, with 9.6% as singletons. These data also featured in a second study, about yellow fever vaccine responses in identical twins.

The sample comprised PBMCs. Every receptor here comes from a woman under 30 in good health. Both conserved end residues are part of each CDR3. The order of the fields is D gene, V gene, J gene, clone size, CDR3 DNA, CDR3 protein. The D gene is left open where the match is weak. Expanded clones are given a class, and other clones once, few, many or no size at all.

>.|TRBV4-3|TRBJ2-2|few
TGCGCCAGCAGCCCCCTGGCAGGGGCGGTCACCGGGGAGCTGTTTTTT
CASSPLAGAVTGELFF
>TRBD2|TRBV7-2|TRBJ2-3|many
TGTGCCAGCAGCTTAGCGGGGGGGTACACAGATACGCAGTATTTT
CASSLAGGYTDTQYF
>.|TRBV29-1|TRBJ2-7|few
TGCAGCGCGAAGGGCCGGGACTACGAGCAGTACTTC
CSAKGRDYEQYF
>.|TRBV18|TRBJ2-3|once
TGTGCCAGCTCACCAGTTGAGGGGAAACCAGATACGCAGTATTTT
CASSPVEGKPDTQYF
>TRBD2|TRBV29-1|TRBJ2-5|.
TGCAGCGTAAGGACTAGCCCCGGCCATGAGACCCAGTACTTC
CSVRTSPGHETQYF
>.|TRBV12-3/TRBV12-4|TRBJ2-7|many
TGTGCCAGCAGTTTGAACGGGGACACCTACTACGAGCAGTACTTC
CASSLNGDTYYEQYF
>.|TRBV7-9|TRBJ2-2|.
TGTGCCAGCAGCCCCCCCGGGGCCACCGGGGAGCTGTTTTTT
CASSPPGATGELFF
>TRBD1|TRBV6-5|TRBJ2-1|.
TGTGCCAGCAGTAACCGGGACAGGGGGGTCGGCGATGAGCAGTTCTTC
CASSNRDRGVGDEQFF
>.|TRBV6-5|TRBJ2-1|few
TGTGCCAGCAGGACCAGGGGCAATGAGCAGTTCTTC
CASRTRGNEQFF
>.|TRBV18|TRBJ1-6|few
TGTGCCAGCTCACCGGCCGCTGGGGCGAATAATTCACCCCTCCACTTT
CASSPAAGANNSPLHF
>TRBD1|TRBV6-2/TRBV6-3|TRBJ1-1|few
TGTGCCAGCAGTCCGCAAGGGGGCTTATTGCCTGAAGCTTTCTTT
CASSPQGGLLPEAFF
>.|TRBV5-1|TRBJ2-3|many
TGCGCCAGCAGCTTGGGACAAAGTCCTTCGAGCACAGATACGCAGTATTTT
CASSLGQSPSSTDTQYF
>.|TRBV20-1|TRBJ2-4|many
TGCAGTGCTAGCAGAAACCATCTAGCCAAAAACATTCAGTACTTC
CSASRNHLAKNIQYF
>TRBD2|TRBV24-1|TRBJ2-2|.
TGTGCCACCAGTGACCGGGGACTAGTGAACACCGGGGAGCTGTTTTTT
CATSDRGLVNTGELFF
>TRBD2|TRBV28|TRBJ2-1|few
TGTGCCAGCAGTTTAGTGAGACTAGCGGGTGGGAATGAGCAGTTCTTC
CASSLVRLAGGNEQFF
>TRBD1|TRBV27|TRBJ2-7|.
TGTGCCAGCAGTCCGCGGATCGTGGACAGGGAGTACTTC
CASSPRIVDREYF
>.|TRBV19|TRBJ2-2|.
TGTGCCAGCGGCACCGGGGAGCTGTTATTT
CASGTGELLF
>TRBD2|TRBV20-1|TRBJ2-7|.
TGCAGTGCTAGCGCGGGGGGGAGGGGCTACGAGCAGTACTTC
CSASAGGRGYEQYF
>.|TRBV3-1|TRBJ2-5|.
TGTGCCAGCAGCCTCTTAGGCAGGGGACTATCGGACGAGACCCAGTACTTC
CASSLLGRGLSDETQYF
>TRBD2|TRBV25-1|TRBJ2-1|.
TGTGCCAGCAGGCCCAAAGCGCCCTCCAGCGGGGGAGTCTACAATGAGCAGTTCTTC
CASRPKAPSSGGVYNEQFF
>.|TRBV10-3|TRBJ2-1|.
TGTGCCATCGCCCGGGACTTCTCCTACAATGAGCAGTTCTTC
CAIARDFSYNEQFF
>.|TRBV29-1|TRBJ2-7|.
TGCAGCGTTGGCCTCCTAACAGGGTCCTCCTACGAGCAGTACTTC
CSVGLLTGSSYEQYF
>.|TRBV6-4|TRBJ2-3|few
TGTGCCAGCAGTGACTCTCCCCACCCAAGCACAGATACGCAGTATTTT
CASSDSPHPSTDTQYF
>.|TRBV5-8|TRBJ2-5|.
TGTGCCAGCAGCTACGGACCCCAAGAGACCCAGTACTTC
CASSYGPQETQYF
>.|TRBV7-2|TRBJ2-7|many
TGTGCCAGCAGCTTAGCAGGAGGGTCCGAGCAGTACTTC
CASSLAGGSEQYF
>.|TRBV9|TRBJ2-5|few
TGTGCCAGCAGCAAGTACGGGGCGTGGGAGACCCAGTACTTC
CASSKYGAWETQYF
>.|TRBV4-3|TRBJ2-2|.
TGCGCCAGCAGCCAAGATCACTACCCTACGAACACCGGGGAGCTGTTTTTT
CASSQDHYPTNTGELFF
>.|TRBV12-3/TRBV12-4|TRBJ2-1|few
TGTGCCAGCAGCGGGCAGGGAACCCTCTCCTACAATGAGCAGTTCTTC
CASSGQGTLSYNEQFF
>TRBD1|TRBV7-2|TRBJ2-5|few
TGTGCCAGCAGCCTACTCGGGACAGAACAAGAGACCCAGTACTTC
CASSLLGTEQETQYF
>.|TRBV10-3|TRBJ2-3|many
TGTGCCATCAGTGAGTCCGGGATGCGCGGCACAGATACGCAGTATTTT
CAISESGMRGTDTQYF
>TRBD1|TRBV9|TRBJ1-1|.
TGTGCCAGCAGCGCCTTGACAGGGGCTTCTGAAGCTTTCTTT
CASSALTGASEAFF
>.|TRBV4-3|TRBJ2-7|many
TGCGCCAGCAGCCAAGATTCGACGGGAAGCTCCTACGAGCAGTACTTC
CASSQDSTGSSYEQYF
>.|TRBV30|TRBJ1-1|.
TGTGCCTGGAGTTCGGGTTTCGAAGCTTTCTTT
CAWSSGFEAFF
>TRBD1|TRBV4-2|TRBJ2-7|many
TGTGCCAGCAGCCAAAAGCGGACAGGGGGCTCCTACGAGCAGTACTTC
CASSQKRTGGSYEQYF
>TRBD1|TRBV5-4|TRBJ1-2|.
TGTGCCAGCACCGAGGCGGGGTACCACGCAGGGGGCTATGGCTACACCTTC
CASTEAGYHAGGYGYTF
>TRBD2|TRBV5-1|TRBJ2-1|many
TGCGCCAGCAGCTTGGTGGTAGCGGGAACCTATGAGCAGTTCTTC
CASSLVVAGTYEQFF
>.|TRBV20-1|TRBJ2-7|few
TGCAGTGCTTCACAGGGTTTCAACGAGCAGTACTTC
CSASQGFNEQYF
>TRBD2|TRBV4-1|TRBJ2-3|few
TGCGCCAGCAGCTCCCGGACTAGCGGGTGGGCAGATACGCAGTATTTT
CASSSRTSGWADTQYF
>TRBD2|TRBV5-1|TRBJ2-5|.
TGCGCCAGCAGCCGCGGACAGGGACTAGCGGGGGGGAGCCCGCAAGAGACCCAGTACTTC
CASSRGQGLAGGSPQETQYF
>TRBD1|TRBV28|TRBJ2-6|.
TGTGCCAGCAGCACCCGGACAGAACCTGGACAGGGGGCGCTGGGGGCCAACGTCCTGACTTTC
CASSTRTEPGQGALGANVLTF
>.|TRBV29-1|TRBJ2-5|many
TGCAGCGTTGAACTAGCATCGACCCAGTACTTC
CSVELASTQYF
>TRBD1|TRBV28|TRBJ1-3|.
TGTGCCAGCAGTGGGACAGGGTGGAACACTGGAAACACCATATATTTT
CASSGTGWNTGNTIYF
>TRBD2|TRBV6-2/TRBV6-3|TRBJ2-2|.
TGTGCCAGCAGTTACTTGGGACTAGCGAACACCGGGGAGCTGTTTTTT
CASSYLGLANTGELFF
>TRBD1|TRBV2|TRBJ1-4|.
TGTGCCAGCAGGTCCGGGACAGGGATTGAAAAACTGTTTTTT
CASRSGTGIEKLFF
>TRBD2|TRBV5-1|TRBJ2-7|.
TGCGCCAGCAGCGCTAGCGGATCCTACGAGCAGTACTTC
CASSASGSYEQYF
>.|TRBV11-2|TRBJ2-3|many
TGTGCCAGCACCCCCCGATTCGTCGATACGCAGTATTTT
CASTPRFVDTQYF
>TRBD1|TRBV7-8|TRBJ2-4|few
TGTGCCAGCAGCTTAGATGGGACAGGGGGCTTCATTCAGTACTTC
CASSLDGTGGFIQYF
>.|TRBV29-1|TRBJ1-4|.
TGCAGCGTTGAAATGCCCAAGGGAGGTGAAAAACTGTTTTTT
CSVEMPKGGEKLFF
>.|TRBV7-9|TRBJ1-6|many
TGTGCCAGCAGCTTCGGCAGGGATAATTCACCCCTCCACTTT
CASSFGRDNSPLHF
>.|TRBV7-9|TRBJ2-7|.
TGTGCCAGCAGCCGGATGAGCTCCTACGAGCAGTACTTC
CASSRMSSYEQYF
>TRBD2|TRBV20-1|TRBJ2-7|.
TGCAGTGCTACCGGGACTAGCGGAAACTACGAGCAGTACTTC
CSATGTSGNYEQYF
>TRBD2|TRBV5-6|TRBJ2-2|many
TGTGCCAGCAGCTACGGGACTAGCGGGTTTGCGAGCACCGGGGAGCTGTTTTTT
CASSYGTSGFASTGELFF